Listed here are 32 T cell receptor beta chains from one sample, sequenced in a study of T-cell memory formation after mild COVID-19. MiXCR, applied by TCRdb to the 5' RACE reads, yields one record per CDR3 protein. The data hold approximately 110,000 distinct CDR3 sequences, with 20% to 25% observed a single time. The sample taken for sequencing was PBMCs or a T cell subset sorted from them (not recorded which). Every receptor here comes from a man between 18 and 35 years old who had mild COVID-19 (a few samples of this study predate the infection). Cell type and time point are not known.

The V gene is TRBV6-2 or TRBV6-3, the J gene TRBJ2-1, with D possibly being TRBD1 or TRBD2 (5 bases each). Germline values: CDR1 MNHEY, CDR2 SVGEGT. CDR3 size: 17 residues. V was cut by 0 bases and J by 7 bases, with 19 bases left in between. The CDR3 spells CASSYSIRDPKGNEQFF. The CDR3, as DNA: TGTGCCAGCAGTTACTCGATAAGGGACCCCAAGGGAAATGAGCAGTTCTTC.

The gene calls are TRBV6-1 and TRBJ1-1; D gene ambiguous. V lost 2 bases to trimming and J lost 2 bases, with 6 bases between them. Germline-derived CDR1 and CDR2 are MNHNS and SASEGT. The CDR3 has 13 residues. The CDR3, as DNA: TGTGCCAGCAGTGAACGGGAAAACACTGAAGCTTTCTTT. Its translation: CASSERENTEAFF.

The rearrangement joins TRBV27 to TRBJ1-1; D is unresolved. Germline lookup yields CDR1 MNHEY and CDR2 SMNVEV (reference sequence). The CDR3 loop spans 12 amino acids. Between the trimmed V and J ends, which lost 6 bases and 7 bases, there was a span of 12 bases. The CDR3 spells CASRTGFREAFF. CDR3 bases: TGTGCCAGCAGAACGGGGTTTCGTGAAGCTTTCTTT.

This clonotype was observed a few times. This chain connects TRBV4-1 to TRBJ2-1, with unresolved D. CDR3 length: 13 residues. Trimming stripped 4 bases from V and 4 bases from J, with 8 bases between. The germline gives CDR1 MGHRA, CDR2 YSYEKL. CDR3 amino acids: CASSPYLYNEQFF. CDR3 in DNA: TGCGCCAGCAGCCCCTACCTGTACAATGAGCAGTTCTTC.

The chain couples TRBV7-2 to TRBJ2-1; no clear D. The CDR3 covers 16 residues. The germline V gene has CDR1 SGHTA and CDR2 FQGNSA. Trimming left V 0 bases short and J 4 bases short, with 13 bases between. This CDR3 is CASSLASVFAYNEQFF. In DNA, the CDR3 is TGTGCCAGCAGCTTAGCGTCGGTCTTTGCATACAATGAGCAGTTCTTC.

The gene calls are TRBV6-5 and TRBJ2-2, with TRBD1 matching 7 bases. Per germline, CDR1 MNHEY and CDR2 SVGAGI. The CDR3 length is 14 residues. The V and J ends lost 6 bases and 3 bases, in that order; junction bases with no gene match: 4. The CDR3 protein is CASRRDSYTGELFF. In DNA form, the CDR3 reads TGTGCCAGCAGACGGGACAGCTACACCGGGGAGCTGTTTTTT.

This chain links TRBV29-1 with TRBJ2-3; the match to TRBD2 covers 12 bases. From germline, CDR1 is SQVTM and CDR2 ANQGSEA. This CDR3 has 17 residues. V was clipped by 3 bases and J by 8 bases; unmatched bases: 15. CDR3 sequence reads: CSVDFPLLAGGLGTQYF. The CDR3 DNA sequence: TGCAGCGTTGATTTTCCTCTGCTAGCGGGGGGGCTTGGTACGCAGTATTTT.

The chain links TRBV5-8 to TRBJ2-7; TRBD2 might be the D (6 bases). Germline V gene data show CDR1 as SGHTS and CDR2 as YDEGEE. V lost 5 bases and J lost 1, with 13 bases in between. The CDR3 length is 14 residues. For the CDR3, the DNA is TGTGCCAGCAGTAGACCGGGACTTTCCTACGAGCAGTACTTC. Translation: CASSRPGLSYEQYF.

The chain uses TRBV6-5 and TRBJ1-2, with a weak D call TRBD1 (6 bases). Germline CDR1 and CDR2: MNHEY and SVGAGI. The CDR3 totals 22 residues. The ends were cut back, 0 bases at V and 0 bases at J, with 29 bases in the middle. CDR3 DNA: TGTGCCAGCAGTTACTCGATATTTATTCGGGGGGCATTTTCGTCTACTAACTATGGCTACACCTTC. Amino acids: CASSYSIFIRGAFSSTNYGYTF.

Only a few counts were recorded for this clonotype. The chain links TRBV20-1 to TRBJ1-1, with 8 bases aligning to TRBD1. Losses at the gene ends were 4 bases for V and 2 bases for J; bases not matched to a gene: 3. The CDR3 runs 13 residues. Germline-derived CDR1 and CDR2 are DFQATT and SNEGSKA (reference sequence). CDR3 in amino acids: CSAIDRGNTEAFF. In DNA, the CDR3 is TGCAGTGCTATCGACAGGGGTAACACTGAAGCTTTCTTT.

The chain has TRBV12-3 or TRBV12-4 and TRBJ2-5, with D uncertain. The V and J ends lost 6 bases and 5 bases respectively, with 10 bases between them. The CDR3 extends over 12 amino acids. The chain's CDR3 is CASSSPVETQYF. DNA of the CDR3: TGTGCCAGCAGCTCCCCAGTGGAGACCCAGTACTTC.

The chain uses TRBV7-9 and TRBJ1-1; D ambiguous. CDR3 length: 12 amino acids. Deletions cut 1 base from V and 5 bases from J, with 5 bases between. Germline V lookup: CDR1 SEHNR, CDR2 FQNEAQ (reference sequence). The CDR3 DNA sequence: TGTGCCAGCAGCTTAGGACCTACTGAAGCTTTCTTT. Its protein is CASSLGPTEAFF.

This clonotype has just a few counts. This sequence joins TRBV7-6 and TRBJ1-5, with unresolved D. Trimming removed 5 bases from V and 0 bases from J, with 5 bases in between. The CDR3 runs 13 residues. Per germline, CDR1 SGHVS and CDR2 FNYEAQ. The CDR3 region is CASSRNSNQPQHF. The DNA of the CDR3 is TGTGCCAGCAGCCGAAATAGCAATCAGCCCCAGCATTTT. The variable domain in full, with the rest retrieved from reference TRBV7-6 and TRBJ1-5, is GAGVSQSPRYKVTKRGQDVALRCDPISGHVSLYWYRQALGQGPEFLTYFNYEAQQDKSGLPNDRFSAERPEGSISTLTIQRTEQRDSAMYRCASSRNSNQPQHFGDGTRLSIL.

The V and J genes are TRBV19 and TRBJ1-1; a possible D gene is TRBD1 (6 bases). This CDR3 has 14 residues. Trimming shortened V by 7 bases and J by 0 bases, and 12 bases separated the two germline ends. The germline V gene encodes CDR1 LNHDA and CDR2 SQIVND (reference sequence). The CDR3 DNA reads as TGTGCCAGTAATCCACAGGGTTTGAACACTGAAGCTTTCTTT. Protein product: CASNPQGLNTEAFF.

For the CDR3, the DNA is TGTGCCAGCAGCCCGGACAATCTACCCTACGAGCAGTACTTC. It yields the protein CASSPDNLPYEQYF. This sequence joins TRBV7-2 and TRBJ2-7; perhaps TRBD1 as D (5 bases). The germline CDR1 and CDR2 sequences are SGHTA and FQGNSA. CDR3 length: 14 residues. Trimming stripped 5 bases from V and 2 bases from J, with 13 bases between.

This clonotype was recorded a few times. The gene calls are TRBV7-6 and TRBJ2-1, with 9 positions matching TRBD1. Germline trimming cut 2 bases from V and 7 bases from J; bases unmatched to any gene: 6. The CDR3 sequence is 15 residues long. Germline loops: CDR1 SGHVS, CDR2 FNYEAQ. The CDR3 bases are TGTGCCAGCAGCTTAAGGGACAGGGTCGGGAATGAGCAGTTCTTC. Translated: CASSLRDRVGNEQFF.

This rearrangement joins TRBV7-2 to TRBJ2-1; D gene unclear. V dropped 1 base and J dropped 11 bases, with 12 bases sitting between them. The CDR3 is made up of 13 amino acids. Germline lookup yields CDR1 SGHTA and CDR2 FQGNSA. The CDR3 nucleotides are TGTGCCAGCAGCTTAGGCCTCCTCACCAAGCAGTTCTTC. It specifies CASSLGLLTKQFF.

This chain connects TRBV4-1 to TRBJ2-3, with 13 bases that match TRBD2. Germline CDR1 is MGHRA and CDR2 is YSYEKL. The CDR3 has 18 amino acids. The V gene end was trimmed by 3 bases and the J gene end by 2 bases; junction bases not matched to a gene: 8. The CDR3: CASSHHGTSGAATDTQYF. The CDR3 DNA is TGCGCCAGCAGCCACCATGGGACTAGCGGGGCGGCCACAGATACGCAGTATTTT.

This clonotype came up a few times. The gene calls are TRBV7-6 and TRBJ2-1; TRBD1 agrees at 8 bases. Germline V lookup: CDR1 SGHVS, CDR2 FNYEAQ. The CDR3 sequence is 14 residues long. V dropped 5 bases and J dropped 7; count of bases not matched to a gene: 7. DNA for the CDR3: TGTGCCAGCAGCCCCGACAGGGGTGGGAATGAGCAGTTCTTC. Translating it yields CASSPDRGGNEQFF.

The CDR3 DNA follows: TGTGCCAGCAGCGAGCCGCTAGCGGGGGGGCCCACAGATACGCAGTATTTT. The encoded protein is CASSEPLAGGPTDTQYF. J is TRBJ2-3 and V is TRBV9, with TRBD2 identical over 12 bases. Germline V gene lookup returns CDR1 SGDLS and CDR2 YYNGEE. The ends lost 3 bases at V and 2 bases at J; junction bases unmatched: 7. CDR3 size: 17 residues.

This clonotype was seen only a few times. The CDR3 protein is CASSLWATGYEQYF. CDR3 coding DNA: TGTGCCAGCAGCTTGTGGGCGACAGGGTACGAGCAGTACTTC. This rearrangement joins TRBV5-5 to TRBJ2-7; 7 nucleotides align to TRBD1. Trimming removed 1 base from V and 4 bases from J; junction bases left unmatched: 5. Germline V gene data show CDR1 as SGHKS and CDR2 as YYEKEE (reference sequence). The CDR3 consists of 14 residues.

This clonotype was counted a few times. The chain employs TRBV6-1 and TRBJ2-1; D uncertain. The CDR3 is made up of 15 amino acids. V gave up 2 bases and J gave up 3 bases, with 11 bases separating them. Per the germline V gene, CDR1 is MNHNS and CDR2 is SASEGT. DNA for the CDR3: TGTGCCAGCAGTGAAAAAGACGGCAGCTACAATGAGCAGTTCTTC. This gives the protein CASSEKDGSYNEQFF.

The DNA for the CDR3 is TGCAGTGCTAGAGATCCGGGCAGAGCCAGCTCCTACAATGAGCAGTTCTTC. This gives the protein CSARDPGRASSYNEQFF. V usage is TRBV20-1 and J usage is TRBJ2-1; D unresolved. V shed 0 bases and J shed 0 bases, with 15 bases lying between them. The CDR3 has 17 amino acids. Germline CDR1 is DFQATT and CDR2 is SNEGSKA (reference sequence).

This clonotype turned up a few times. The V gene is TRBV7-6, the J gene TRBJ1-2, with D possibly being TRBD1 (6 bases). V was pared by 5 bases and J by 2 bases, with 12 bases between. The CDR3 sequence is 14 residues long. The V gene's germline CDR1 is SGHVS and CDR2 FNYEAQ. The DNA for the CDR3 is TGTGCCAGCAGCCCCTCAGGGGCCAACTATGGCTACACCTTC. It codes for CASSPSGANYGYTF.

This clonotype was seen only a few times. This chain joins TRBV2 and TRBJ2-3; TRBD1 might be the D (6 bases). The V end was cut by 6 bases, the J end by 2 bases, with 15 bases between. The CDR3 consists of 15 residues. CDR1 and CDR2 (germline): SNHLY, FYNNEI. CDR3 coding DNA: TGTGCCAGCAGCGTTTATGGGGGCCACACAGATACGCAGTATTTT. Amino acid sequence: CASSVYGGHTDTQYF.

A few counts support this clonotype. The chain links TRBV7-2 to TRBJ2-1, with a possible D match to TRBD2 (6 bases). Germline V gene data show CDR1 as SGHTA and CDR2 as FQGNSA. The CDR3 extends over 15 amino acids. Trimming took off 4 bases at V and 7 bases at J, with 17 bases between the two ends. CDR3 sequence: CASSWIPLGTNEQFF. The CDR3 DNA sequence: TGTGCCAGCAGCTGGATTCCCCTCGGGACTAATGAGCAGTTCTTC. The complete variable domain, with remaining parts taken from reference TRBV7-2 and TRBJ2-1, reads GAGVSQSPSNKVTEKGKDVELRCDPISGHTALYWYRQSLGQGLEFLIYFQGNSAPDKSGLPSDRFSAERTGGSVSTLTIQRTQQEDSAVYLCASSWIPLGTNEQFFGPGTRLTVL.

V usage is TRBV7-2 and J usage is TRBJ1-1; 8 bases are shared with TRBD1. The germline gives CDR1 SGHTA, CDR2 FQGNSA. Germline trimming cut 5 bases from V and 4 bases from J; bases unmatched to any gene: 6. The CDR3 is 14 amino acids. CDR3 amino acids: CASSKWDRCTEAFF. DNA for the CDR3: TGTGCCAGCAGCAAATGGGACAGGTGCACTGAAGCTTTCTTT. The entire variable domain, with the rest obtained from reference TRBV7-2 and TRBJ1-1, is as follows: GAGVSQSPSNKVTEKGKDVELRCDPISGHTALYWYRQSLGQGLEFLIYFQGNSAPDKSGLPSDRFSAERTGGSVSTLTIQRTQQEDSAVYLCASSKWDRCTEAFFGQGTRLTVV.

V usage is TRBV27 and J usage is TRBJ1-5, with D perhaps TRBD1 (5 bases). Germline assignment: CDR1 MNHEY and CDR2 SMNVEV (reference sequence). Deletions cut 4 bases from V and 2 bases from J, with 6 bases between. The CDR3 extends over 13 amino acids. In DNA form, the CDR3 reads TGTGCCAGCAGTTGGGGCGGCAATCAGCCCCAGCATTTT. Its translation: CASSWGGNQPQHF.

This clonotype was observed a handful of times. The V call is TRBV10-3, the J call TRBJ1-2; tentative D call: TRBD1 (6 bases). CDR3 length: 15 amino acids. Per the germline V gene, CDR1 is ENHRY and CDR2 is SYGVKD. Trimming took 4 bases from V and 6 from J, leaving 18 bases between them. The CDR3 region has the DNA TGTGCCATCAGTGCCAGCGCAGGGGAGCGGGATGGCTACACCTTC. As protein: CAISASAGERDGYTF.

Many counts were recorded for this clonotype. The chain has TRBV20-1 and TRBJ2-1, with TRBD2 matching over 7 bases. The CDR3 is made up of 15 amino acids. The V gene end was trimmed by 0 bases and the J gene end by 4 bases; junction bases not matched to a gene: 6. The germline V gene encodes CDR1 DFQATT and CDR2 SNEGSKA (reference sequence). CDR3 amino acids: CSARDSSGAYNEQFF. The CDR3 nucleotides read TGCAGTGCTAGAGATTCTAGCGGAGCATACAATGAGCAGTTCTTC.

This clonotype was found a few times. CDR3 sequence: CASSLDRGRGETQYF. The CDR3, as DNA: TGCGCCAGCAGCTTGGACAGGGGCAGGGGAGAGACCCAGTACTTC. The chain uses TRBV5-1 and TRBJ2-5; TRBD1 aligns across 7 bases. Trimming removed 0 bases from V and 4 bases from J; junction bases left unmatched: 6. This CDR3 has 15 residues. The germline V gene encodes CDR1 SGHRS and CDR2 YFSETQ. Complete variable domain (other parts from reference TRBV5-1 and TRBJ2-5): KAGVTQTPRYLIKTRGQQVTLSCSPISGHRSVSWYQQTPGQGLQFLFEYFSETQRNKGNFPGRFSGRQFSNSRSEMNVSTLELGDSALYLCASSLDRGRGETQYFGPGTRLLVL.

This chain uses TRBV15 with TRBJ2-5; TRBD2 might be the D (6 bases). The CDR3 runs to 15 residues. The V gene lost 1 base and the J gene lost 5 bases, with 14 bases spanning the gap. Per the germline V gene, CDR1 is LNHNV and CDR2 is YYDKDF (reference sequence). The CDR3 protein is CATSRGGVRGETQYF. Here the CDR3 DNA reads TGTGCCACCAGCAGAGGCGGGGTACGTGGGGAGACCCAGTACTTC.